This TCR beta chain stems from a study of PD-L1 blockade in urothelial cancer. Across the study: The median T cell count in blood samples was 140,000 to 150,000. Points from the study as a whole: Tumor-associated TCR clones expanded more in blood at 3 weeks in patients with durable benefit. Pretreatment clonality of the blood TCR repertoire below the median was predictive of superior survival.

About this clone itself: What it binds is not known. Different DNA sequences within this sample yield the same CDR3.

The method was immunoSEQ multiplex PCR; TCRdb's version includes in-frame clones alone and lacks a portion of them. The sample records tens of thousands of clones, about 80% being singletons. Urothelial carcinoma affected the patients, and it was locally advanced or metastatic. The sequenced sample was PBMCs, obtained around atezolizumab (anti-PD-L1) treatment. The receptor comes from a man aged 65 to 85 with urothelial cancer.

CDR3 sequence (DNA): TGTGCCAGCAGCCAGGGTTTTTTCAACACTGAAGCTTTCTTT. Its translation is CASSQGFFNTEAFF. J is TRBJ1-1 and V is TRBV2; a weak D match, TRBD1 (5 bases). Trimming removed 6 bases from V and 2 bases from J, with 13 bases in between. Germline CDR1 SNHLY, CDR2 FYNNEI. The CDR3 runs to 14 residues.